The present entry profiles one TCR beta chain with its context. The target of this receptor is not known. Per-base quality was not reported, and no clone a single base away is much larger than it. This sample was sequenced with an Illumina NovaSeq 6000. TCRalpha and TCRbeta cDNA libraries were built by 5'RACE with constant-segment primers, adding sample barcodes and unique molecular identifiers. RNA was extracted from every sample with Trizol reagent. The libraries were amplified in two PCR steps, and the second step added a second sample barcode and Illumina TruSeq adapters. The libraries were sequenced on an Illumina NovaSeq using 2 x 150 bp paired-end reads. As for the original processing: The reads were demultiplexed and collapsed into UMI-guided consensus sequences using migec v1.2.7. Using mixcr v2.1.11, UMI consensuses were aligned to TRA and TRB V and J templates and then assembled into clonotypes. A clonotype was counted as expanded or contracted only when both edgeR and NoisET called the clonotype significant, with the noise models trained on biological replicates. For edgeR calls, the cutoffs were a false discovery rate-adjusted p below 0.01 and a log2 fold-change threshold of 1. PCA with hierarchical clustering of max-normalized trajectories of the 1000 most abundant clonotypes was used as exploratory dynamics analysis. Each responding clone was given a CD4 or CD8 phenotype based on the CD4+ and CD8+ repertoires, which had been sequenced separately. TCRdb reanalyzed the raw reads on its own, using fastp at Q25 for trimming and MiXCR for clone calling, and kept in-frame beta chains. Every entry covers one CDR3 protein and lists the most common genes and DNA from its rows. TCRdb, not the authors, supplied the V and J calls. A total of 470,000 or so distinct CDR3 sequences appear in this sample, around a quarter of them only once. Roughly an eighth of the sample belongs to the ten largest clones.

The CDR3, from cysteine to phenylalanine, totals 14 residues. The retained sequence is limited to the CDR3, 42 bases, with the frame set at the first base. CDR1 is given as SGDLS and CDR2 as YYNGEE, both from the germline V gene. V was cut back by 0 bases and J by 1 base, leaving a gap of 4 bases between them. Ficoll-Paque density gradient centrifugation was the method used to isolate PBMCs. This sample is part of a study of T-cell memory formation after mild COVID-19 (dated by TCRdb to the early 2020s). Some background on the complete study: Most TCR sequence clusters were specific to one of the two donors. In two donors, T-cell clones that expanded and contracted after mild COVID-19 were followed by sequencing TCRalpha and TCRbeta repertoires longitudinally. Two young, previously healthy adult volunteers made up the cohort, one male and one female. The paper as a whole reports these results and caveats: Only a couple of mild cases were covered in the study, and larger cohorts including severe cases with pre-infection samples were considered necessary. Contracting CD4+ clones turned up mainly in the CM and EM memory subsets, whereas EMRA was where CD8+ clones were enriched. Some responding clones were detected in pre-infection memory, which suggested that pre-existing cross-reactive memory T cells had joined the SARS-CoV-2 response. Clones contracting from day 15 to 85 had balanced CD4/CD8 phenotypes, while a second wave expanding from day 15 to 37 was biased towards CD4+. SARS-CoV-2 specificity was not confirmed for the second-wave clones peaking on day 37.

The source is an adult woman who had mild COVID-19 (a few samples of this study predate the infection). The sample titles of this study are shuffled in the database, so cell type and time point are left out; the donor was told from shared clones. Recombination connected TRBV9 to TRBJ2-2; the D gene is not confidently resolved. The sample comprised PBMCs or a T cell subset sorted from them (not recorded which). The CDR3 here reads CASSVEGNTGELFF. The base sequence is TGTGCCAGCAGCGTAGAGGGGAACACCGGGGAGCTGTTTTTT.